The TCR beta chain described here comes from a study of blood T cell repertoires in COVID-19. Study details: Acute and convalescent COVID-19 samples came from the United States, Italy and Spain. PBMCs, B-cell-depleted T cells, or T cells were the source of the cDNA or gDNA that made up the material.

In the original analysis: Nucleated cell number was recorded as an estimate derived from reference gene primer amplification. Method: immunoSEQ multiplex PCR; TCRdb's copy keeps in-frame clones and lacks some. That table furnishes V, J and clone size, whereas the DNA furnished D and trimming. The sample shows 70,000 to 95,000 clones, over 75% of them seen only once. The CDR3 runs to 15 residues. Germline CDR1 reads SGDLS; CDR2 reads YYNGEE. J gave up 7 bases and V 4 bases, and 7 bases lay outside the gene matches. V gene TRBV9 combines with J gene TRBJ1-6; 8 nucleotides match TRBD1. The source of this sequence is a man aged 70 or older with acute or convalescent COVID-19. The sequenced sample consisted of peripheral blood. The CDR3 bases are TGTGCCAGCAGCAATGACGGACAGGGAAATTCACCCCTCCACTTT. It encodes CASSNDGQGNSPLHF.